These T cell receptor beta chains were read from a single sample in a study of molecular identifiers for immune sequencing clone quantification. TCRdb reanalysed the PCR reads using MiXCR and keeps one entry per CDR3 protein. Among about half a million distinct CDR3 sequences, approximately 25% were seen once, and the ten largest hold 0.76%. Sample: naive CD8+ T cells from blood, with Jurkat cell RNA spiked in. The origin of the receptors is a human donor in good health. Some libraries in this study had Jurkat cell RNA spiked in. The CDR3 runs from the conserved cysteine through the conserved F or W. Fields, in order: CDR3 length, V gene, D gene, clone size, J gene, CDR3 protein, CDR3 DNA. The D gene is left open where the match is weak. A clone size is listed for some rows: how often the clone was seen (once, few, many), or a class if it is expanded.

length: 16
V: TRBV7-8
D: NA
size: NA
J: TRBJ1-5
CDR3: CASSLDDQGPDQPQHF
DNA: TGTGCCAGCAGCTTGGACGACCAGGGTCCCGATCAGCCCCAGCATTTT

length: 12
V: TRBV7-9
D: NA
size: many
J: TRBJ1-1
CDR3: CASRIVGTEAFF
DNA: TGTGCCAGCAGAATAGTGGGGACTGAAGCTTTCTTT

length: 15
V: TRBV4-3
D: NA
size: many
J: TRBJ1-5
CDR3: CASSQSHGSNQPQHF
DNA: TGCGCCAGCAGCCAAAGTCACGGTAGCAATCAGCCCCAGCATTTT

length: 12
V: TRBV20-1
D: NA
size: few
J: TRBJ2-5
CDR3: CSARDQLETQYF
DNA: TGCAGTGCTAGAGATCAATTGGAGACCCAGTACTTC

length: 12
V: TRBV12-3/TRBV12-4
D: NA
size: few
J: TRBJ2-3
CDR3: CASSFSRDTQYF
DNA: TGTGCCAGCAGTTTTTCTAGAGATACGCAGTATTTT

length: 11
V: TRBV15
D: NA
size: few
J: TRBJ1-2
CDR3: CATSSNYGYTF
DNA: TGTGCCACCAGCAGTAACTATGGCTACACCTTC

length: 13
V: TRBV19
D: NA
size: few
J: TRBJ2-7
CDR3: CASFETENYEQYF
DNA: TGTGCCAGTTTTGAGACAGAAAATTACGAGCAGTACTTC

length: 16
V: TRBV7-9
D: TRBD1
size: few
J: TRBJ2-7
CDR3: CASSPRTRDRDYEQYF
DNA: TGTGCCAGCAGCCCAAGGACCCGGGACAGGGATTACGAGCAGTACTTC

length: 17
V: TRBV7-6
D: NA
size: NA
J: TRBJ2-5
CDR3: CASSLGGGQGWRETQYF
DNA: TGTGCCAGCAGCTTAGGTGGAGGCCAGGGGTGGCGGGAGACCCAGTACTTC

length: 17
V: TRBV4-1
D: NA
size: NA
J: TRBJ1-5
CDR3: CASSLVSGTPPDQPQHF
DNA: TGCGCCAGCAGCCTTGTGAGCGGGACCCCGCCGGATCAGCCCCAGCATTTT

length: 11
V: TRBV29-1
D: NA
size: many
J: TRBJ1-1
CDR3: CSVGAGSEAFF
DNA: TGCAGCGTTGGTGCGGGATCTGAAGCTTTCTTT

length: 15
V: TRBV6-5
D: NA
size: few
J: TRBJ1-2
CDR3: CASSYSQALDYGYTF
DNA: TGTGCCAGCAGTTACTCCCAGGCCCTGGATTATGGCTACACCTTC

length: 15
V: TRBV20-1
D: NA
size: NA
J: TRBJ2-1
CDR3: CSASVTSSVGSEQFF
DNA: TGCAGTGCTAGCGTTACTAGTAGTGTTGGGAGTGAGCAGTTCTTC

length: 16
V: TRBV30
D: TRBD2
size: NA
J: TRBJ2-5
CDR3: CAGGGWGGGEKETQYF
DNA: TGTGCCGGGGGGGGTTGGGGGGGGGGAGAAAAAGAGACCCAGTACTTC

length: 16
V: TRBV20-1
D: NA
size: few
J: TRBJ1-1
CDR3: CSARGTGVGTNTEAFF
DNA: TGCAGTGCTAGAGGGACCGGAGTGGGGACGAACACTGAAGCTTTCTTT

length: 14
V: TRBV7-2
D: NA
size: many
J: TRBJ2-1
CDR3: CASSQGTEYNEQFF
DNA: TGTGCCAGCAGCCAGGGGACTGAGTACAATGAGCAGTTCTTC

length: 18
V: TRBV3-1
D: TRBD2
size: NA
J: TRBJ2-3
CDR3: CASSQEWASGGAPDTQYF
DNA: TGTGCCAGCAGCCAAGAATGGGCAAGCGGGGGGGCCCCAGATACGCAGTATTTT

length: 20
V: TRBV5-1
D: TRBD1
size: NA
J: TRBJ2-7
CDR3: CASSHENYRDRYGFLYEQYF
DNA: TGCGCCAGCAGCCACGAAAACTACCGGGACAGGTACGGATTCCTTTACGAGCAGTACTTC

length: 17
V: TRBV7-9
D: NA
size: many
J: TRBJ2-7
CDR3: CASSPPVPGVGGEEQYF
DNA: TGTGCCAGCAGCCCCCCAGTACCGGGAGTTGGGGGTGAGGAGCAGTACTTC

length: 13
V: TRBV12-5
D: NA
size: NA
J: TRBJ1-1
CDR3: CASGLIGGAEAFF
DNA: TGTGCTAGTGGTTTGATAGGGGGGGCTGAAGCTTTCTTT

length: 13
V: TRBV3-1
D: TRBD2
size: NA
J: TRBJ2-2
CDR3: CAIEAGGNGELFF
DNA: TGTGCCATCGAAGCGGGAGGGAACGGGGAGCTGTTTTTT

length: 14
V: TRBV11-2
D: TRBD2
size: few
J: TRBJ2-5
CDR3: CASSVTSAEETQYF
DNA: TGTGCCAGCAGCGTAACTAGCGCCGAAGAGACCCAGTACTTC

length: 19
V: TRBV25-1
D: TRBD2
size: NA
J: TRBJ2-3
CDR3: CASTPPGLAGGPWGDTQYF
DNA: TGTGCCAGCACTCCCCCGGGACTAGCGGGAGGGCCTTGGGGAGATACGCAGTATTTT

length: 13
V: TRBV29-1
D: NA
size: many
J: TRBJ2-7
CDR3: CSVVAGLTYEQYF
DNA: TGCAGCGTTGTTGCGGGGCTAACCTACGAGCAGTACTTC

length: 15
V: TRBV19
D: NA
size: few
J: TRBJ2-7
CDR3: CASSIVQDPSGEQYF
DNA: TGTGCCAGTAGTATAGTCCAGGACCCGTCTGGCGAGCAGTACTTC

length: 13
V: TRBV6-5
D: NA
size: NA
J: TRBJ2-3
CDR3: CASSRERGDTQYF
DNA: TGTGCCAGCAGTCGAGAACGGGGGGATACGCAGTATTTT

length: 12
V: TRBV2
D: NA
size: many
J: TRBJ2-7
CDR3: CASKTGSYEQYF
DNA: TGTGCCAGCAAGACTGGGTCCTACGAGCAGTACTTC

length: 13
V: TRBV6-2/TRBV6-3
D: NA
size: NA
J: TRBJ2-1
CDR3: CASSYFLLEKQFF
DNA: TGTGCCAGCAGTTACTTCCTACTGGAGAAGCAGTTCTTC

length: 15
V: TRBV5-3
D: TRBD2
size: NA
J: TRBJ2-1
CDR3: CASSLLLAGAIEQFF
DNA: TGTGCCAGCAGCCTGTTGCTAGCGGGAGCGATTGAGCAGTTCTTC

length: 12
V: TRBV29-1
D: NA
size: many
J: TRBJ2-7
CDR3: CSVEGPVAEQYF
DNA: TGCAGCGTTGAAGGACCCGTCGCCGAGCAGTACTTC

length: 13
V: TRBV5-6
D: NA
size: NA
J: TRBJ2-7
CDR3: CASSPSLVYEQYF
DNA: TGTGCCAGCAGCCCCAGCTTGGTCTACGAGCAGTACTTC

length: 13
V: TRBV7-8
D: NA
size: few
J: TRBJ1-1
CDR3: CASTPAPGVEAFF
DNA: TGTGCCAGCACCCCCGCCCCGGGGGTGGAAGCTTTCTTT

length: 17
V: TRBV7-2
D: NA
size: many
J: TRBJ1-1
CDR3: CASSAPGAASWYTEAFF
DNA: TGTGCCAGCAGCGCCCCGGGAGCGGCATCTTGGTACACTGAAGCTTTCTTT

length: 18
V: TRBV7-9
D: NA
size: NA
J: TRBJ2-2
CDR3: CASSIIKGGFANTGELFF
DNA: TGTGCCAGCAGCATAATCAAGGGGGGGTTCGCGAACACCGGGGAGCTGTTTTTT

length: 17
V: TRBV4-3
D: TRBD2
size: NA
J: TRBJ2-1
CDR3: CASSQDLALAGRNEQFF
DNA: TGCGCCAGCAGCCAAGATTTGGCGCTAGCGGGAAGGAATGAGCAGTTCTTC

length: 19
V: TRBV4-3
D: TRBD1
size: NA
J: TRBJ1-4
CDR3: CASSQDTGQGGGTNEKLFF
DNA: TGCGCCAGCAGCCAAGATACGGGACAGGGGGGAGGAACTAATGAAAAACTGTTTTTT

length: 15
V: TRBV19
D: NA
size: NA
J: TRBJ2-6
CDR3: CASNRRGSGANVLTF
DNA: TGTGCCAGTAACCGGCGAGGCTCTGGGGCCAACGTCCTGACTTTC

length: 16
V: TRBV6-2/TRBV6-3
D: TRBD1
size: NA
J: TRBJ1-1
CDR3: CASSARLGQGFPGAFF
DNA: TGTGCCAGCAGTGCCAGGTTGGGACAGGGCTTCCCTGGAGCTTTCTTT

length: 18
V: TRBV3-1
D: TRBD1
size: NA
J: TRBJ1-4
CDR3: CASSGQGADYWANEKLFF
DNA: TGTGCCAGCAGCGGACAGGGGGCGGACTATTGGGCTAATGAAAAACTGTTTTTT

length: 19
V: TRBV28
D: TRBD2
size: once
J: TRBJ2-1
CDR3: CASSYIPGLAESSYNEQLF
DNA: TGTGCCAGCAGTTACATACCCGGACTAGCGGAAAGCTCCTACAATGAGCAGCTCTTC

length: 13
V: TRBV4-2
D: TRBD2
size: many
J: TRBJ2-7
CDR3: CASSLGLNYEQYF
DNA: TGTGCCAGCAGCCTGGGACTAAACTACGAGCAGTACTTC

length: 16
V: TRBV7-6
D: TRBD1
size: few
J: TRBJ2-3
CDR3: CASPCRDREMADTQYF
DNA: TGTGCCAGCCCCTGCCGGGACAGGGAAATGGCAGATACGCAGTATTTT

length: 15
V: TRBV4-3
D: NA
size: NA
J: TRBJ2-3
CDR3: CASRPGPGRPATQSF
DNA: TGCGCCAGCCGCCCCGGGCCCGGTCGCCCAGCTACGCAGTCTTTT

length: 15
V: TRBV27
D: TRBD1
size: few
J: TRBJ2-5
CDR3: CASKSQGAFQETQYF
DNA: TGTGCCAGCAAATCGCAGGGGGCCTTCCAAGAGACCCAGTACTTC

length: 15
V: TRBV5-1
D: TRBD1
size: many
J: TRBJ2-3
CDR3: CASSPWDSWTDTQYF
DNA: TGCGCCAGCAGCCCGTGGGACAGTTGGACAGATACGCAGTATTTT

length: 16
V: TRBV30
D: TRBD2
size: few
J: TRBJ2-3
CDR3: CAWSVLAGGPTDTQYF
DNA: TGTGCCTGGAGCGTACTAGCGGGAGGGCCGACAGATACGCAGTATTTT

length: 15
V: TRBV4-1
D: NA
size: many
J: TRBJ2-5
CDR3: CASSRGTVEQETQYF
DNA: TGCGCCAGCAGCCGGGGGACGGTGGAACAAGAGACCCAGTACTTC

length: 11
V: TRBV20-1
D: NA
size: NA
J: TRBJ2-7
CDR3: CSASGYYEQYF
DNA: TGCAGTGCTAGCGGGTATTACGAGCAGTACTTC

length: 15
V: TRBV4-3
D: NA
size: NA
J: TRBJ2-5
CDR3: CASSQGGREQETQYF
DNA: TGCGCCAGCAGCCAAGGCGGCAGAGAACAAGAGACCCAGTACTTC

length: 13
V: TRBV29-1
D: TRBD1
size: many
J: TRBJ2-7
CDR3: CSVETGGEYEQYF
DNA: TGCAGCGTGGAGACAGGGGGCGAGTACGAGCAGTACTTC

length: 17
V: TRBV2
D: TRBD1
size: NA
J: TRBJ1-1
CDR3: CASSVPGQGVWDTEAFF
DNA: TGTGCCAGCAGTGTCCCGGGACAGGGGGTTTGGGACACTGAAGCTTTCTTT

length: 15
V: TRBV6-2/TRBV6-3
D: TRBD1
size: few
J: TRBJ1-1
CDR3: CASSYSTGVHTEAFF
DNA: TGTGCCAGCAGTTACTCGACAGGGGTTCACACTGAAGCTTTCTTT

length: 16
V: TRBV30
D: TRBD1
size: many
J: TRBJ2-7
CDR3: CAWSATRQGKPYEQYF
DNA: TGTGCCTGGAGTGCCACTCGACAGGGGAAGCCTTACGAGCAGTACTTC

length: 15
V: TRBV6-5
D: NA
size: NA
J: TRBJ1-2
CDR3: CASSYTTRSNYGYTF
DNA: TGTGCCAGCAGTTACACGACCAGGTCTAACTATGGCTACACCTTC

length: 15
V: TRBV25-1
D: TRBD2
size: NA
J: TRBJ2-7
CDR3: CASRGTSGSSYEQYF
DNA: TGTGCCAGCAGAGGGACTAGCGGTTCATCCTACGAGCAGTACTTC

length: 14
V: TRBV6-2/TRBV6-3
D: NA
size: few
J: TRBJ1-5
CDR3: CASTKLQGHQPQHF
DNA: TGTGCCAGCACCAAATTACAGGGCCATCAGCCCCAGCATTTT

length: 15
V: TRBV4-1
D: NA
size: many
J: TRBJ1-1
CDR3: CASSRLTGSDTEAFF
DNA: TGCGCCAGCAGCCGCCTAACAGGGTCCGACACTGAAGCTTTCTTT

length: 14
V: TRBV28
D: NA
size: few
J: TRBJ2-2
CDR3: CASSLTFGTGELFF
DNA: TGTGCCAGCAGTTTGACGTTTGGGACCGGGGAGCTGTTTTTT

length: 15
V: TRBV11-2
D: TRBD1
size: NA
J: TRBJ2-5
CDR3: CASRYRGRVQETQYF
DNA: TGTGCCAGCAGATACAGGGGCAGGGTACAAGAGACCCAGTACTTC

length: 14
V: TRBV7-9
D: NA
size: NA
J: TRBJ2-2
CDR3: CASSSNRNTGELFF
DNA: TGTGCCAGCAGCTCTAATCGGAACACCGGGGAGCTGTTTTTT